This T cell receptor beta chain was recorded in a study of T cells in Graves' hyperthyroidism and ophthalmopathy. Amplification targeted TCR beta CDR3 regions from RNA transcripts. A set of HTBI primers served as the primers for a first-round RT-PCR of the TCR CDR3. TCRdb analysed the multiplex PCR reads with MiXCR anew, one entry per CDR3 protein. The sample contains roughly 170,000 distinct CDR3 sequences, approximately 17% of which appear only once. This clonotype originated in a woman aged 45 to 65 with Graves' hyperthyroidism. Sequencing was performed on blood.

The CDR3 is CASSPGGVNTEAFF. CDR3 coding DNA: TGTGCCAGCAGCCCGGGCGGGGTGAACACTGAAGCTTTCTTT. The chain recombines TRBV9 with TRBJ1-1, with no clear D. Germline CDR1 reads SGDLS; CDR2 reads YYNGEE. V was clipped by 4 bases and J by 0 bases, with 10 bases between them. CDR3 length equals 14 residues.